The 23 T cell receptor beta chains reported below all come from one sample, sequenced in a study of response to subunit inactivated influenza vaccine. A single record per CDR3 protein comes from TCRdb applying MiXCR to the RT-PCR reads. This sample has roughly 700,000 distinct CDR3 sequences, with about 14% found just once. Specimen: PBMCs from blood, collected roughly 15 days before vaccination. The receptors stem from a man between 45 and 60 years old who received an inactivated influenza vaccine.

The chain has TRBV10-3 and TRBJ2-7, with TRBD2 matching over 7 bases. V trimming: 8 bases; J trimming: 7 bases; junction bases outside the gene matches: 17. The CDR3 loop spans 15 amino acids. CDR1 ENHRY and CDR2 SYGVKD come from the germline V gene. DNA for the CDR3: TGTGCCATCTCCGGGACGGCGGGAGTATTGTGGGAGCAGTACTTC. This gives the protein CAISGTAGVLWEQYF.

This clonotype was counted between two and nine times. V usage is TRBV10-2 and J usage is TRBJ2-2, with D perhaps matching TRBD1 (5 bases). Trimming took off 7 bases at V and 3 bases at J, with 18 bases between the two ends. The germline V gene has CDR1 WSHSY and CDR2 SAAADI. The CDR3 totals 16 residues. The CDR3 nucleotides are TGCGCCAGCAAAGGACGGTCCAGGGCCTACACCGGGGAGCTGTTTTTT. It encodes CASKGRSRAYTGELFF.

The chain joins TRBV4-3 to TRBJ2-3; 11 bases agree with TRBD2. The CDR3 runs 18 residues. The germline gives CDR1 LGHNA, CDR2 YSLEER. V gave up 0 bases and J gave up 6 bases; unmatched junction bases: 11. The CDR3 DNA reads TGCGCCAGCAGCCAAGAGGGGGGTAGCGGGAGGGCCGGGGATACGCAGTATTTT. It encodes CASSQEGGSGRAGDTQYF.

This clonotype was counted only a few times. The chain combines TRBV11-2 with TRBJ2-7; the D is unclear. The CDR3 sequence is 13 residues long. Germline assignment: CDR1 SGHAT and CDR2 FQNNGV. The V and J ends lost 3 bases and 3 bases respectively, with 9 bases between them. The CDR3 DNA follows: TGTGCCAGCAGCTTGCTAGTTAACTACGAGCAGTACTTC. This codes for CASSLLVNYEQYF.

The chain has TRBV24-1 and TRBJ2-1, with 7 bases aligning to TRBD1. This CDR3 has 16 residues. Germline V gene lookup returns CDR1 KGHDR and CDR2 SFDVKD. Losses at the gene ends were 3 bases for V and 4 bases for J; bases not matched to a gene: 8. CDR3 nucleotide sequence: TGTGCCACCAGTGATGGGACAGCCAAGACTTACAATGAGCAGTTCTTC. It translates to CATSDGTAKTYNEQFF.

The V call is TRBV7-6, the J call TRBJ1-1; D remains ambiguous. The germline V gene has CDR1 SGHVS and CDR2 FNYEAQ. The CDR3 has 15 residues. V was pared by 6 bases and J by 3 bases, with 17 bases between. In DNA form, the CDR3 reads TGTGCCAGCAGTTTTGTGGCGGGGAGCGACACTGAAGCTTTCTTT. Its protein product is CASSFVAGSDTEAFF.

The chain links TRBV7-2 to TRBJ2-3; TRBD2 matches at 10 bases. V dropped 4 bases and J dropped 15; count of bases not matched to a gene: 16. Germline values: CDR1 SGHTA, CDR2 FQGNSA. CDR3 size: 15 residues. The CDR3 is CASSSRGQRGGILYF. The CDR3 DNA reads TGTGCCAGCAGCTCGCGGGGACAGCGGGGGGGGATTTTATATTTT. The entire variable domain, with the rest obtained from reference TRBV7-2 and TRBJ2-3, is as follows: GAGVSQSPSNKVTEKGKDVELRCDPISGHTALYWYRQSLGQGLEFLIYFQGNSAPDKSGLPSDRFSAERTGGSVSTLTIQRTQQEDSAVYLCASSSRGQRGGILYFGPGTRLTVL.

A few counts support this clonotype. The CDR3, as DNA: TGTGCCAGCAGCCAAGAAGCGGCGGGGGGGAATTCGCAGTATTTT. This codes for CASSQEAAGGNSQYF. The chain combines TRBV3-1 with TRBJ2-3; 9 bases agree with TRBD2. V lost 0 bases to trimming and J lost 10 bases; unmatched junction nucleotides: 8. Germline CDR1 and CDR2: LGHDT and YNNKEL (reference sequence). The length of the CDR3 is 15 residues.

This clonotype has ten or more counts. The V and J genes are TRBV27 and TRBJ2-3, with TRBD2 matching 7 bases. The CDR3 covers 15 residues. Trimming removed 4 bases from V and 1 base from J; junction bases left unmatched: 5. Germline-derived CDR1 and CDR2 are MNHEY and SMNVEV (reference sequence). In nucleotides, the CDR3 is TGTGCCAGCAGTTCCTACCTAGCGGGCACAGATACGCAGTATTTT. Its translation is CASSSYLAGTDTQYF.

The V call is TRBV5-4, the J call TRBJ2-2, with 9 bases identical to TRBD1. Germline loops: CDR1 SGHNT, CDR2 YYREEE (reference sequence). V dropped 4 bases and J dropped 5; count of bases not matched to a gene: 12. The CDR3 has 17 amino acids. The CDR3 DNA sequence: TGTGCCAGCAGCCAGATACCGGACAGGGGAGGGACCGGGGAGCTGTTTTTT. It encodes CASSQIPDRGGTGELFF.

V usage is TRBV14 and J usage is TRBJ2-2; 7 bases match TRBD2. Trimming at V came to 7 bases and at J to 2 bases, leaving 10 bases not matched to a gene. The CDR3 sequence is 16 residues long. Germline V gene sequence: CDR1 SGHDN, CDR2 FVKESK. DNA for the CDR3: TGTGCCAGCAAAAGGTCCGGGAGGCAAAACACCGGGGAGCTGTTTTTT. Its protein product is CASKRSGRQNTGELFF.

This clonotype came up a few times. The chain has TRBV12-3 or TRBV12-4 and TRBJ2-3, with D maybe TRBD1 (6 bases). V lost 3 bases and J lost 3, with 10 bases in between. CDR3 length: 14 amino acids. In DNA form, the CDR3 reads TGTGCCAGCAGTTTTCCACAGGGAACAGATACGCAGTATTTT. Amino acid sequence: CASSFPQGTDTQYF.

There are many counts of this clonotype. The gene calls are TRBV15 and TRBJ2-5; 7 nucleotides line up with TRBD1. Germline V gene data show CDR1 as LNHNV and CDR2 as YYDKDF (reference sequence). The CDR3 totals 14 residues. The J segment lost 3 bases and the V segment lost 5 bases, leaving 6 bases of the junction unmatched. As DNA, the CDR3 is TGTGCCACCAGCCCCCGGACAGGAAAAGAGACCCAGTACTTC. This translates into CATSPRTGKETQYF.

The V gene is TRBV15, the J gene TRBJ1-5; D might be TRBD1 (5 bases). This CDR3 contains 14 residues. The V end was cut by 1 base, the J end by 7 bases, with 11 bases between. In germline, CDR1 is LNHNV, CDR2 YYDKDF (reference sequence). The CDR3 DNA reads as TGTGCCACCAGCAGAGTCCCAGGGCGACAGCCCCAGCATTTT. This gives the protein CATSRVPGRQPQHF.

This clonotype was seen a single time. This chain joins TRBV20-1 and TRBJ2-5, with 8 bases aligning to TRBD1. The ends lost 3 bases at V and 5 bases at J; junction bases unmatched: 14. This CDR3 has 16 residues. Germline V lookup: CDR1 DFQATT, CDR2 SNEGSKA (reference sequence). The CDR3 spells CSARIPGGGLGETQYF. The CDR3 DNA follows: TGCAGTGCTAGGATACCAGGGGGCGGGCTAGGGGAGACCCAGTACTTC.

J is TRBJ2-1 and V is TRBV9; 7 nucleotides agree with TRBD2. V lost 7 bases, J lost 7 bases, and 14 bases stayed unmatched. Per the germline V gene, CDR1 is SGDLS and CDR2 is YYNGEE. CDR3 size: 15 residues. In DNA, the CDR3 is TGTGCCAGCCCCAACAGACTAGCCTCCGCGAATGAGCAGTTCTTC. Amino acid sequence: CASPNRLASANEQFF.

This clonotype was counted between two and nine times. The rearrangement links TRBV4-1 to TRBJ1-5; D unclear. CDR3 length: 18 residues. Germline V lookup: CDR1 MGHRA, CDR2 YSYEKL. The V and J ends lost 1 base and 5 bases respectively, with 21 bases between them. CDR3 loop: CASSQVQVGLTIHQPQHF. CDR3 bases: TGCGCCAGCAGCCAAGTTCAAGTCGGGTTAACCATCCATCAGCCCCAGCATTTT.

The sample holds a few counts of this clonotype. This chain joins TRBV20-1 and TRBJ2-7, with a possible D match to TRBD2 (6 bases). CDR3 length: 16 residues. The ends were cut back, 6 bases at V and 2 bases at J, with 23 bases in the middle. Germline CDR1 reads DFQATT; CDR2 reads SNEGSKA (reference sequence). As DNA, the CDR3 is TGCAGTGCGAGACAACTCGGGACTGAACTTACCTACGAGCAGTACTTC. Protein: CSARQLGTELTYEQYF.

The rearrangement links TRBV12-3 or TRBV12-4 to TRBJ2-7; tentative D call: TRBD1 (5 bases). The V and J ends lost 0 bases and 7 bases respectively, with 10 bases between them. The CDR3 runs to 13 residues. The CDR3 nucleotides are TGTGCCAGCAGTTTAGCAGGGGTGGAAGAGCAGTACTTC. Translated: CASSLAGVEEQYF.

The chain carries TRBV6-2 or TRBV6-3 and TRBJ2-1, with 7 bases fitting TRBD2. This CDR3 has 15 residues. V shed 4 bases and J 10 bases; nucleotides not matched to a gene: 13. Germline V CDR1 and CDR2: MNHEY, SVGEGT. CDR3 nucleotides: TGTGCCAGCAGTTTATCGGGGGGTCGACTTCGGGAGCAGTTCTTC. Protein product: CASSLSGGRLREQFF.

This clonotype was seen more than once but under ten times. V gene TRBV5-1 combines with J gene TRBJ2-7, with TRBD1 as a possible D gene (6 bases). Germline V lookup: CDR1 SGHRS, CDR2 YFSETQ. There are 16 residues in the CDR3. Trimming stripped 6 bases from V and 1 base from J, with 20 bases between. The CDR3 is CASNLEPGHTSYEQYF. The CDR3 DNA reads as TGCGCCAGCAACCTCGAACCGGGACATACTTCCTACGAGCAGTACTTC.

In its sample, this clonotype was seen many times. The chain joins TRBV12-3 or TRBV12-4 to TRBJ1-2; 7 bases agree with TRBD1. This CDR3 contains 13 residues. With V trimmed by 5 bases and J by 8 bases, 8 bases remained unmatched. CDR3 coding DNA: TGTGCCAGCAGTCCAGACAGGGTTGGAGGCTACACCTTC. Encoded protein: CASSPDRVGGYTF.

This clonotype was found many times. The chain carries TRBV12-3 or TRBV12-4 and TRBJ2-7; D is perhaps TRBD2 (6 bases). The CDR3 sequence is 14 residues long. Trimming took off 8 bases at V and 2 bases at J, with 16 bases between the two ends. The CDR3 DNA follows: TGTGCCAGCTCTTTGGGGGGAGAGACCTACGAGCAGTACTTC. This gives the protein CASSLGGETYEQYF.